The present TCR beta chain was sequenced within a study of blood T cell repertoires in COVID-19. In the study overall: Samples of COVID-19 (acute and convalescent) were obtained from the United States, Italy and Spain. T cells, B-cell-depleted T cells, or PBMCs supplied cDNA or gDNA.

This clone was picked up one time. Germline V gene sequence: CDR1 ENHRY, CDR2 SYGVKD. V was trimmed by 10 bases and J by 0 bases, leaving 9 bases between them. The CDR3 is 12 amino acids. Sequenced by immunoSEQ multiplex PCR; TCRdb stores in-frame clones only, minus some. The data hold some 68,000 clones, with just under 85% observed a single time. The chain couples TRBV10-3 to TRBJ1-1, with D possibly TRBD1 on 6 matching bases. The sample was peripheral blood. The sequence came from a man aged 65 to 85 with acute or convalescent COVID-19. The CDR3, as DNA: TGTGCCACCAGGGACATGAACACTGAAGCTTTCTTT. It translates to CATRDMNTEAFF.